This T cell receptor (beta chain) was captured in a study of Ad26.COV2.S vaccination and SARS-CoV-2 variants. For the study at large: Vaccine-arm donor from the placebo-controlled COV1001 Ad26.COV2.S trial.

Using immunoSEQ multiplex PCR, the repertoire was profiled, and TCRdb retains in-frame clones only, with some absent. The sample consists of 350,000 to 500,000 clones, roughly 91% of them appearing once. Trimming took 5 bases from V and 0 from J, leaving 11 bases between them. Germline CDR1 reads MDHEN; CDR2 reads SYDVKM. CDR3 length equals 16 residues. Indicated treatment: some 20 received Ad26.COV2.S at low or high dose, single or two shots; 5 received placebo; per-sample allocation not given. The study sampled participants on day 63 after the first vaccine or placebo injection. The J gene is TRBJ1-6, the V gene TRBV28; D is undetermined. This specimen was peripheral blood, taken in a trial of Ad26.COV2.S vaccine versus placebo. The TCR comes from a person aged 18-60 years who received the Ad26.COV2.S COVID-19 vaccine or a placebo. The DNA for the CDR3 is TGTGCCAGCAGTACCCAGAAGAGCTCCTATAATTCACCCCTCCACTTT. Its protein product is CASSTQKSSYNSPLHF.